This TCR beta chain comes out of a study of T cell changes during pregnancy in multiple sclerosis. Produced via immunoSEQ multiplex PCR; TCRdb's table is partial and in-frame only. The table has around 28,000 clones, just over 90% seen once. The sample here was CD8+ T cells from peripheral blood mononuclear cells, taken in the second trimester of pregnancy. The TCR sequence derives from a female donor with multiple sclerosis, enrolled in a pregnancy study.

The CDR3 sequence is CATSRVAGEGSGEQYF. The CDR3 nucleotides read TGTGCCACCAGCAGAGTCGCGGGAGAAGGGTCGGGAGAGCAGTACTTC. The rearrangement links TRBV15 to TRBJ2-7; TRBD2 agrees at 7 bases. Germline V gene data show CDR1 as LNHNV and CDR2 as YYDKDF (reference sequence). Losses at the gene ends were 1 base for V and 7 bases for J; bases not matched to a gene: 13. This CDR3 is built from 16 residues.